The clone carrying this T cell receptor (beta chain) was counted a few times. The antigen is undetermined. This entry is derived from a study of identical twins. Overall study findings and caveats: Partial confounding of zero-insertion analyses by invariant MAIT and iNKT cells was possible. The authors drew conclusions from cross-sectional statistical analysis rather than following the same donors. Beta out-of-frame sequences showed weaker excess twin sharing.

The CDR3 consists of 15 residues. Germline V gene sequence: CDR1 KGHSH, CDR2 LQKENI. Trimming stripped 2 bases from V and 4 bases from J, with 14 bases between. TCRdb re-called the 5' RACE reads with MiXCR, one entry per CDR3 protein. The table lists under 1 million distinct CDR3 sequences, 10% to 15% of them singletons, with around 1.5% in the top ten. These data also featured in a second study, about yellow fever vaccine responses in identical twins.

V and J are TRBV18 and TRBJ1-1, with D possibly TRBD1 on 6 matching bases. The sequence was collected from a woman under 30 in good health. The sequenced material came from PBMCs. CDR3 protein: CASSPTQGWGTEAFF. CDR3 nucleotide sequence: TGTGCCAGCTCACCAACACAGGGATGGGGCACTGAAGCTTTCTTT.